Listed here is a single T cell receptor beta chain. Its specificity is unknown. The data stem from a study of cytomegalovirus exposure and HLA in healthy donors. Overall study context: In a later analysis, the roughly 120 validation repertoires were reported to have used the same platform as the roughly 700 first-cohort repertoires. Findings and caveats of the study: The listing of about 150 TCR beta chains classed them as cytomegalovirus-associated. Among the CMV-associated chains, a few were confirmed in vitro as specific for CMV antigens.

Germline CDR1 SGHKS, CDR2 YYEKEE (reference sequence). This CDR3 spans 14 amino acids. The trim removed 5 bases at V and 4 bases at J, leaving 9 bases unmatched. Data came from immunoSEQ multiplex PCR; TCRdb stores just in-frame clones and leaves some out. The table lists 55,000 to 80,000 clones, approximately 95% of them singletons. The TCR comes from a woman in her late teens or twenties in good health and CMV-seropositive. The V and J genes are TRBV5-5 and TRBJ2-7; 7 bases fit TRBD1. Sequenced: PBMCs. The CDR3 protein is CASSRQGAQYEQYF. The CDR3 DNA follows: TGTGCCAGCAGTCGACAGGGAGCTCAATACGAGCAGTACTTC.